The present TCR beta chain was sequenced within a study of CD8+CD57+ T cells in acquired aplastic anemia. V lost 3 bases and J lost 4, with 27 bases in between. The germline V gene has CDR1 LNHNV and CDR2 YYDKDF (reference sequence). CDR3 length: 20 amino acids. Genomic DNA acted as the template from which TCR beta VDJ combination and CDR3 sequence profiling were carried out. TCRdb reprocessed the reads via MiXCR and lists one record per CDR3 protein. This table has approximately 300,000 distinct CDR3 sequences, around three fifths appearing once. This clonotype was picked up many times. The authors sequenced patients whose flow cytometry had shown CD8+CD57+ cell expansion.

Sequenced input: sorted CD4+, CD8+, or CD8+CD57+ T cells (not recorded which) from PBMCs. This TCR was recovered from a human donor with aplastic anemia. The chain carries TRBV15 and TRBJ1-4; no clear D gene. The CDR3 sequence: CATSRVTQSSGPLSNEKLFF. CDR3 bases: TGTGCCACCAGCAGGGTAACACAGTCATCAGGACCTCTAAGTAATGAAAAACTGTTTTTT.